This T cell receptor (beta chain) came from a study of T cell responses to AZD1222 COVID-19 vaccine. The assay was immunoSEQ multiplex PCR, and TCRdb's table has in-frame clones only and misses some. The sample lists around 130,000 clones; under 95% were seen once. A note on this clone: Within the sample, other DNA sequences also encode this same CDR3.

The specimen was peripheral blood, collected on day 0 of AZD1222 vaccination. The clonotype was recovered from an adult in good health.

The CDR3 spells CASSLGGYGYTF. CDR3 nucleotide sequence: TGCGCCAGCAGCCTTGGTGGATATGGCTACACCTTC. The V call is TRBV5-1, the J call TRBJ1-2; D ambiguous. The CDR3 sequence is 12 residues long. Trimming left V 4 bases short and J 5 bases short, with 9 bases between. Germline CDR1 and CDR2: SGHRS and YFSETQ. Looking up the rest from reference TRBV5-1 and TRBJ1-2 gives the full variable domain: KAGVTQTPRYLIKTRGQQVTLSCSPISGHRSVSWYQQTPGQGLQFLFEYFSETQRNKGNFPGRFSGRQFSNSRSEMNVSTLELGDSALYLCASSLGGYGYTFGSGTRLTVV.